This is a list of T cell receptor beta chains from one sample in a study of early T cells in non-severe SARS-CoV-2 infection. Via MiXCR, TCRdb re-called the 5' RACE reads, giving one row per CDR3 protein. Of tens of thousands of distinct CDR3 sequences listed, 9% to 15% are singletons. The sequenced sample was whole blood. These receptors were collected from an adult who was a healthcare worker with PCR-confirmed SARS-CoV-2 infection or an uninfected control (not recorded which). CDR3s include the opening cysteine and the closing phenylalanine or tryptophan. D genes are given only for firm matches. Some rows have no size entry. The others give once, few or many, or a class for an expanded clone.

D	size	V	J	DNA	CDR3
TRBD2	.	TRBV4-2	TRBJ2-3	TGTGCCAGCAGCCAAGTCCCGACCGGGGGGAGCACAGATACGCAGTATTTT	CASSQVPTGGSTDTQYF
.	.	TRBV29-1	TRBJ2-2	TGCAGCGCGTTGAAACCCGAGTCCGGGGAGCTGTTTTTT	CSALKPESGELFF
TRBD1	few	TRBV7-9	TRBJ2-1	TGTGCCAGCAGGAGGGGGCATGAGCAGTTCTTC	CASRRGHEQFF
.	many	TRBV5-6	TRBJ2-2	TGTGCCAGCAGCGAGTGGGGGGGGCCGAACACCGGGGAGCTGTTTTTT	CASSEWGGPNTGELFF
TRBD1	few	TRBV13	TRBJ2-5	TGTGCCAGCAGCCGTCCCGGGACAGGGAAGGAGACCCAGTACTTC	CASSRPGTGKETQYF
.	few	TRBV5-5	TRBJ2-7	TGTGCCAGCAGCTTTGCAGGGAGGCTCGCCTACGAGCAGTACTTC	CASSFAGRLAYEQYF
TRBD2	many	TRBV3-1	TRBJ2-1	TGTGCCAGCAGCCTCGGACTAGCGGGAGGCGGTAATGAGCAGTTCTTC	CASSLGLAGGGNEQFF
.	many	TRBV5-4	TRBJ2-7	TGTGCCAGCAGCTTGGGCGTTAGACCGGGCGACGAGCAGTACTTC	CASSLGVRPGDEQYF
.	.	TRBV30	TRBJ2-7	TGTGCCTGGAGCCGGATGTACGAGCAGTACTTC	CAWSRMYEQYF
.	few	TRBV5-1	TRBJ2-1	TGCGCCAGTCCCGGGACAAAAAGGGATGAGCAGTTCTTC	CASPGTKRDEQFF
.	.	TRBV5-6	TRBJ1-2	TGTGCCAGCAGCATGCCGGCGGTAAACTATGGCTACACCTTC	CASSMPAVNYGYTF
.	few	TRBV29-1	TRBJ2-2	TGCAGCTTCCGAGTTTCGAACACCGGGGAGCTGTTTTTT	CSFRVSNTGELFF
TRBD1	few	TRBV3-1	TRBJ1-3	TGTGCCAGCAGCCATGCCGACAGGGCCACTGGAAACACCATATATTTT	CASSHADRATGNTIYF
TRBD2	.	TRBV7-9	TRBJ2-1	TGTGCCTGCAGCCGATTGTTCGGGACTAGCGGGCATAATGAGCAGTTCTTC	CACSRLFGTSGHNEQFF
TRBD1	many	TRBV20-1	TRBJ2-1	TGCAGTGCCACTCGGACAGGGGGCATGAATGAGCAGTTCTTC	CSATRTGGMNEQFF
.	.	TRBV21-1	TRBJ2-3	TGTGCCAGCAGCTCTTTCCGGGACAGGGGAGTAATAGATACGCAGTATTTT	CASSSFRDRGVIDTQYF
.	many	TRBV7-9	TRBJ2-1	TGTGCCAGCAGCTTAGGCCGTCGGCAGGGTTTCGAGCAGTTCTTC	CASSLGRRQGFEQFF
.	.	TRBV10-3	TRBJ2-7	TGTGCCATCAGTGATCCGACAGTTCACTCCTACGAGCAGTACTTC	CAISDPTVHSYEQYF
.	few	TRBV7-8	TRBJ1-2	TGTGCCAGCAGCGACCAGGGGATAGCGCGCGGCTACACCTTC	CASSDQGIARGYTF
.	.	TRBV6-2/TRBV6-3	TRBJ2-7	TGTGCCAGCAGTTACTCGACCTACGAGCAGTACTTC	CASSYSTYEQYF
TRBD1	.	TRBV3-1	TRBJ2-5	TGTGCCAGCAGCCAAGAAACGGGACAGAAAGAGACCCAGTACTTC	CASSQETGQKETQYF
.	.	TRBV7-9	TRBJ1-1	TGTGCCAGCAGCTGGGGGGCAGAAGCTTTCTTT	CASSWGAEAFF
.	many	TRBV7-9	TRBJ1-1	TGTGCCAGCAGCTTAGCGGCCAGCTATGAAGCTTTCTTT	CASSLAASYEAFF
.	many	TRBV12-5	TRBJ1-1	TGTGCTAGTGGTCCCAGGGCTCAAGAAGGCTGGGCTTTCTTT	CASGPRAQEGWAFF
TRBD2	few	TRBV6-1	TRBJ2-7	TGTGCCAGCAGGGAAGGACTAGCGGGAGGAAGCTACGAGCAGTACTTC	CASREGLAGGSYEQYF
.	.	TRBV5-5	TRBJ2-7	TGTGCCAGCAGCCAGCGGTCGGGACCGTACTACGAGCAGTACTTC	CASSQRSGPYYEQYF
.	.	TRBV9	TRBJ2-2	TGTGCCAGCAGCTATTCTAGTGAGCTGTTTTTT	CASSYSSELFF
TRBD1	few	TRBV9	TRBJ1-1	TGTGCCAGCAGCGCCGCGGACAGGACTGAAGCTTTCTTT	CASSAADRTEAFF
TRBD1	few	TRBV7-2	TRBJ1-4	TGTGCCAGCAGCCCAGGGACAGCAGCAACTAATGAAAAACTGTTTTTT	CASSPGTAATNEKLFF
.	many	TRBV20-1	TRBJ2-4	TGCAGTGCTAGTGGGCCTAAATCGAACATTCAGTACTTC	CSASGPKSNIQYF
.	.	TRBV6-1	TRBJ2-1	TGTGCCAGCAGGGCGGAATACAATGAGCAGTTCTTC	CASRAEYNEQFF
.	few	TRBV9	TRBJ2-1	TGTGCCAGCAGCGTAGAGGGGGAACCCTACAATGAGCAGTTCTTC	CASSVEGEPYNEQFF